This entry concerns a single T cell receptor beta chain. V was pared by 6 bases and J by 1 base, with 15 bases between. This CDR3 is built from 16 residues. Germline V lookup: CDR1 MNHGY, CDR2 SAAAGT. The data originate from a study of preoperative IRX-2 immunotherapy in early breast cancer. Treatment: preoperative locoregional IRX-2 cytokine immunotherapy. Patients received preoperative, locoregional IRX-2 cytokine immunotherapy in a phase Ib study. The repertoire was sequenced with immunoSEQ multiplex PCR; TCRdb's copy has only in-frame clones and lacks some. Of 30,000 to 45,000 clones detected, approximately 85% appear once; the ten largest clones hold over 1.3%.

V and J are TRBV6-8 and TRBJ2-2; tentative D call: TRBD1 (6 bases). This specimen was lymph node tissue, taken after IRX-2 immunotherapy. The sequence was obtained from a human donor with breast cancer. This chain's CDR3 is CASSSDRIENTGELFF. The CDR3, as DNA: TGTGCCAGCAGCTCCGACAGGATTGAGAACACCGGGGAGCTGTTTTTT.